The 29 T cell receptor beta chains given below trace back to one sample, sequenced in a study of read filtering for tumor transcriptome and immune sequencing. This library used roughly 400 ng RNA and molecular barcoded adaptors spanning alpha/delta and beta/gamma chains. TCRdb ran MiXCR on the reads and lists one entry per CDR3 protein. This sample has about 130,000 distinct CDR3 sequences, with around 14% found just once. Input material: a population of CD138-negative cells sorted from bone marrow. The receptors were sampled from a donor aged 40 or older with multiple myeloma.

This clonotype showed up many times. This sequence joins TRBV6-2 or TRBV6-3 and TRBJ2-1; 7 positions match TRBD2. Per the germline V gene, CDR1 is MNHEY and CDR2 is SVGEGT. With V trimmed by 10 bases and J by 5 bases, 8 bases remained unmatched. This CDR3 is built from 13 residues. The CDR3 protein is CATWGTKHNEQFF. The CDR3 DNA reads as TGTGCCACCTGGGGGACTAAACACAATGAGCAGTTCTTC.

Details on this clonotype: One base separates it from a far larger clone, so it is likely a read error. The J gene is TRBJ2-4, the V gene TRBV14, with no clear D. CDR3 length: 13 amino acids. Germline V gives CDR1 SGHDN, CDR2 FVKESK. V was trimmed by 2 bases and J by 15 bases, leaving 17 bases between them. This chain's CDR3 is CASSQTEMATRYF. For the CDR3, the DNA is TGTGCCAGCAGCCAAACAGAGATGGCGACCCGGTACTTC. Full variable domain (rest looked up from reference TRBV14 and TRBJ2-4): EAGVTQFPSHSVIEKGQTVTLRCDPISGHDNLYWYRRVMGKEIKFLLHFVKESKQDESGMPNNRFLAERTGGTYSTLKVQPAELEDSGVYFCASSQTEMATRYFGAGTRLSVL.

This clonotype was observed many times. This chain connects TRBV12-3 or TRBV12-4 to TRBJ2-1; 9 bases agree with TRBD1. V shed 5 bases, J shed 5 bases, and the junction held 7 bases outside the gene matches. The CDR3 has 15 residues. The CDR3 nucleotides are TGTGCCAGCAGTCCCCAACAGGGGGCCCACAATGAGCAGTTCTTC. Residues: CASSPQQGAHNEQFF.

Ten or more counts support this clonotype. V and J are TRBV6-2 or TRBV6-3 and TRBJ2-5; a weak D match, TRBD1 (5 bases). In germline, CDR1 is MNHEY, CDR2 SVGEGT. CDR3 size: 14 residues. V was trimmed by 2 bases and J by 3 bases, leaving 10 bases between them. The CDR3, as DNA: TGTGCCAGCAGTTACGGCCAGGGAAAAGAGACCCAGTACTTC. Protein: CASSYGQGKETQYF.

Ten or more counts support this clonotype. The genes are TRBV7-2 and TRBJ1-5; 8 bases line up with TRBD1. V gave up 3 bases and J gave up 5 bases; unmatched junction bases: 18. Germline CDR1 is SGHTA and CDR2 is FQGNSA. This CDR3 comprises 19 residues. The CDR3 region is CASSFSPRRGLEHDQPQHF. The CDR3 DNA reads TGTGCCAGCAGCTTCTCCCCTCGCAGGGGGCTTGAACACGATCAGCCCCAGCATTTT.

This clonotype was counted ten times or more. V is TRBV7-9 and J is TRBJ1-1; 7 positions match TRBD1. The CDR3 covers 15 residues. The V gene end was trimmed by 4 bases and the J gene end by 2 bases; junction bases not matched to a gene: 7. The germline V gene has CDR1 SEHNR and CDR2 FQNEAQ (reference sequence). The CDR3: CASSYNRGVNTEAFF. The CDR3 DNA reads TGTGCCAGCAGCTACAACAGGGGCGTTAACACTGAAGCTTTCTTT.

Comment on this clonotype: Since a much larger clone is just one base distant, this may be a read error. This rearrangement joins TRBV4-2 to TRBJ2-5; 10 bases match TRBD2. This CDR3 has 17 residues. Looked up from germline, CDR1 is LGHNA and CDR2 is YNFKEQ. Trimming took 4 bases from V and 3 from J; bases not matched to a gene: 11. CDR3 residues: CASSRPPGLAGEETQYF. The CDR3 nucleotides read TGTGCCAGCAGCCGACCCCCAGGGCTAGCGGGAGAAGAGACCCAGTACTTC.

This clonotype was seen only a few times. The V call is TRBV29-1, the J call TRBJ2-3; D may be TRBD2 (6 bases). Germline CDR1 is SQVTM and CDR2 is ANQGSEA. The length of the CDR3 is 12 residues. V lost 4 bases to trimming and J lost 6 bases, with 11 bases between them. The CDR3 coding sequence is TGCAGCGTTGCGGGGGAGCTGGATACGCAGTATTTT. This sequence encodes CSVAGELDTQYF.

This clonotype has ten or more counts. The CDR3 DNA reads TGTGCCAGCAGCCAGACTGGACGGGGAGAGACCCAGTACTTC. Translated, it gives CASSQTGRGETQYF. The rearrangement joins TRBV7-2 to TRBJ2-5; D possibly corresponds to TRBD2 (5 bases). Germline CDR1 and CDR2: SGHTA and FQGNSA. This CDR3 comprises 14 residues. The germline V and J ends were trimmed by 5 bases and 4 bases, with 14 bases remaining between them.

This clonotype was seen repeatedly, ten times or more. J is TRBJ2-3 and V is TRBV7-2; no clear D. CDR1 and CDR2 (germline): SGHTA, FQGNSA. The germline V and J ends were trimmed by 3 bases and 4 bases, with 8 bases remaining between them. This CDR3 has 13 residues. DNA for the CDR3: TGTGCCAGCAGCTTTCAGGTGGCAGATACGCAGTATTTT. It is translated as CASSFQVADTQYF.

This clonotype was counted at least ten times. CDR3 in amino acids: CASSLNPGQGDEQYF. The CDR3 nucleotides read TGTGCCAGCAGCTTAAACCCGGGACAGGGGGACGAGCAGTACTTC. The rearrangement uses TRBV11-1 and TRBJ2-7, with 11 bases aligning to TRBD1. CDR1 is SGHAT and CDR2 is FQDESV in the germline V gene (reference sequence). The CDR3 is 15 amino acids. The J segment lost 5 bases and the V segment lost 2 bases, leaving 5 bases of the junction unmatched. The full variable domain, with the rest looked up from reference TRBV11-1 and TRBJ2-7, is EAEVAQSPRYKITEKSQAVAFWCDPISGHATLYWYRQILGQGPELLVQFQDESVVDDSQLPKDRFSAERLKGVDSTLKIQPAELGDSAMYLCASSLNPGQGDEQYFGPGTRLTVT.

This clonotype occurred many times. The chain uses TRBV6-5 and TRBJ2-7; 9 bases are shared with TRBD1. This CDR3 has 14 amino acids. J was trimmed by 2 bases and V by 5 bases; bases with no gene match: 4. Per the germline V gene, CDR1 is MNHEY and CDR2 is SVGAGI. The CDR3 bases are TGTGCCAGCAGTGGACAGGGGCCCACCTACGAGCAGTACTTC. Translating it yields CASSGQGPTYEQYF.

With regard to this clonotype: A much larger clone lies one base from this, so it may be a read error. J is TRBJ1-1 and V is TRBV4-1; the D gene is possibly TRBD1 (5 bases). Germline V gene sequence: CDR1 MGHRA, CDR2 YSYEKL. V lost 6 bases and J 3 bases, leaving 20 bases between the germline ends. The CDR3 contains 16 residues. DNA for the CDR3: TGCGCCAGCAGACTGGGGCAGAAGAGCATGGACACTGAAGCTTTCTTT. Translating it yields CASRLGQKSMDTEAFF.

V gene TRBV12-5 combines with J gene TRBJ2-5; 11 bases fit TRBD2. The V segment lost 7 bases and the J segment 0 bases; nucleotides outside the gene matches: 4. The V gene's germline CDR1 is LGHNT and CDR2 FRNRAP. The CDR3 covers 15 residues. The DNA of the CDR3 is TGTGCTAGTGCCTCGACTAGCGGGAACCAAGAGACCCAGTACTTC. Its protein is CASASTSGNQETQYF.

This clonotype was counted only a few times. The CDR3, as DNA: TGCAGCGTTGCAGGCCAGGATAGCAATCAGCCCCAGCATTTT. Amino acids: CSVAGQDSNQPQHF. The chain has TRBV29-1 and TRBJ1-5; D not resolved. Trimming pared 4 bases from V and 0 bases from J, leaving 10 bases between. Germline CDR1 is SQVTM and CDR2 is ANQGSEA. CDR3 length: 14 residues.

In its sample, this clonotype was seen many times. The rearrangement joins TRBV6-5 to TRBJ1-1; D is unclear. Trimming stripped 7 bases from V and 0 bases from J, with 9 bases between. The length of the CDR3 is 13 residues. Germline CDR1 is MNHEY and CDR2 is SVGAGI. CDR3 sequence (DNA): TGTGCCAGCACTTTCGGTGTGAACACTGAAGCTTTCTTT. Protein: CASTFGVNTEAFF.

This clonotype was seen ten or more times. The chain joins TRBV12-3 or TRBV12-4 to TRBJ2-7; D unresolved. There are 13 residues in the CDR3. Trimming removed 6 bases from V and 2 bases from J, with 11 bases in between. The CDR3 loop reads CASSPNRPYEQYF. The CDR3, as DNA: TGTGCCAGCAGCCCGAACCGTCCCTACGAGCAGTACTTC.

This clonotype has ten or more counts. The genes are TRBV19 and TRBJ2-1; D is perhaps TRBD2 (5 bases). Trimming cost V 0 bases and J 10 bases, with 10 bases left between them. This CDR3 is 13 amino acids long. The germline CDR1 and CDR2 sequences are LNHDA and SQIVND (reference sequence). The CDR3 sequence: CASSIDERREQFF. In DNA, the CDR3 is TGTGCCAGTAGTATAGACGAGAGGAGGGAGCAGTTCTTC.

This clonotype came up many times. The chain joins TRBV7-2 to TRBJ2-1; 8 bases fit TRBD2. V lost 5 bases, J lost 6 bases, and 9 bases stayed unmatched. Germline CDR1 is SGHTA and CDR2 is FQGNSA. The CDR3 has 15 residues. This CDR3 is CASSPPGGEGNEQFF. The CDR3 DNA is TGTGCCAGCAGCCCGCCCGGGGGGGAGGGCAATGAGCAGTTCTTC.

V is TRBV4-1 and J is TRBJ2-2; the D is unclear. Germline loops: CDR1 MGHRA, CDR2 YSYEKL. The CDR3 covers 14 residues. Trimming left V 0 bases short and J 6 bases short, with 8 bases between. In DNA form, the CDR3 reads TGCGCCAGCAGCCAAGATTGGATCGCCGGGGAGCTGTTTTTT. Translating it yields CASSQDWIAGELFF.

Of note for this clonotype: A much larger clone lies one base from this, so it may be a read error. The J gene is TRBJ2-2, the V gene TRBV12-3 or TRBV12-4, with D uncertain. The CDR3 runs to 11 residues. V lost 8 bases and J lost 6, with 7 bases in between. CDR3 loop: CASDQAGELFF. CDR3 DNA sequence: TGTGCCAGCGATCAGGCCGGGGAGCTGTTTTTT.

This clonotype was detected only a few times. The V and J genes are TRBV4-1 and TRBJ2-7, with D possibly TRBD2 on 6 matching bases. Trimming shortened V by 0 bases and J by 4 bases, and 19 bases separated the two germline ends. Germline values: CDR1 MGHRA, CDR2 YSYEKL. This CDR3 is built from 17 residues. The CDR3 coding sequence is TGCGCCAGCAGCCAAGATCGACCGGGAGTAGTTTTTTACGAGCAGTACTTC. Its translation: CASSQDRPGVVFYEQYF.

This clonotype was seen repeatedly, ten times or more. The J gene is TRBJ2-6, the V gene TRBV29-1; D not certain. CDR1 SQVTM and CDR2 ANQGSEA come from the germline V gene. This CDR3 is 14 amino acids long. Trimming removed 4 bases at V and 1 base at J, with 8 bases between. The CDR3 bases are TGCAGCGTTGTAGGTGGTTCTGGGGCCAACGTCCTGACTTTC. Amino acids: CSVVGGSGANVLTF.

This clonotype was counted ten times or more. The gene calls are TRBV24-1 and TRBJ2-3; a possible D gene is TRBD1 (5 bases). The CDR3 sequence is 16 residues long. V lost 3 bases to trimming and J lost 1 base, with 13 bases between them. CDR1 is KGHDR, CDR2 SFDVKD, per germline. The DNA of the CDR3 is TGTGCCACCAGTGATACCTCAGGGATGGGCACAGATACGCAGTATTTT. This codes for CATSDTSGMGTDTQYF.

J is TRBJ2-3 and V is TRBV29-1; unclear D gene. Per the germline V gene, CDR1 is SQVTM and CDR2 is ANQGSEA. Trimming removed 3 bases at V and 4 bases at J, with 11 bases between. CDR3 length: 13 amino acids. The CDR3 nucleotides are TGCAGCGTTGAGTCCCTCGATGCAGATACGCAGTATTTT. This codes for CSVESLDADTQYF.

The chain recombines TRBV6-4 with TRBJ2-1; D is ambiguous. CDR1 and CDR2 (germline): MRHNA, SNTAGT. This CDR3 is 14 amino acids long. Trimming took 4 bases from V and 6 from J, leaving 13 bases between them. CDR3 amino acids: CASSANLGFNEQFF. CDR3 bases: TGTGCCAGCAGTGCCAACCTTGGGTTCAATGAGCAGTTCTTC.

This clonotype was counted ten times or more. The V and J genes are TRBV20-1 and TRBJ2-7, with 8 bases identical to TRBD2. The CDR3 extends over 15 amino acids. Germline CDR1 and CDR2: DFQATT and SNEGSKA (reference sequence). V lost 5 bases and J lost 2; bases outside the gene matches: 11. CDR3 coding DNA: TGCAGTGCTTCCCTTGCAGCGGGAGCCGCCTACGAGCAGTACTTC. Protein product: CSASLAAGAAYEQYF.

The rearrangement joins TRBV7-2 to TRBJ2-7; 8 bases fit TRBD1. Unmatched junction bases numbered 9, after V lost 2 bases and J lost 9 bases. The CDR3 has 14 amino acids. Germline lookup yields CDR1 SGHTA and CDR2 FQGNSA. CDR3: CASSLSPTGAGQYF. The CDR3, as DNA: TGTGCCAGCAGCTTATCCCCGACAGGGGCCGGGCAGTACTTC.

In this sample, this clonotype turned up a few times. This rearrangement joins TRBV13 to TRBJ2-7; 8 bases map to TRBD2. V gave up 5 bases and J gave up 5 bases; unmatched junction bases: 11. This CDR3 spans 15 amino acids. Per germline, CDR1 PRHDT and CDR2 FYEKMQ (reference sequence). The CDR3 loop reads CASSPVDGRANEQYF. Written as DNA, the CDR3 is TGTGCCAGCAGCCCCGTGGACGGGAGGGCTAACGAGCAGTACTTC.